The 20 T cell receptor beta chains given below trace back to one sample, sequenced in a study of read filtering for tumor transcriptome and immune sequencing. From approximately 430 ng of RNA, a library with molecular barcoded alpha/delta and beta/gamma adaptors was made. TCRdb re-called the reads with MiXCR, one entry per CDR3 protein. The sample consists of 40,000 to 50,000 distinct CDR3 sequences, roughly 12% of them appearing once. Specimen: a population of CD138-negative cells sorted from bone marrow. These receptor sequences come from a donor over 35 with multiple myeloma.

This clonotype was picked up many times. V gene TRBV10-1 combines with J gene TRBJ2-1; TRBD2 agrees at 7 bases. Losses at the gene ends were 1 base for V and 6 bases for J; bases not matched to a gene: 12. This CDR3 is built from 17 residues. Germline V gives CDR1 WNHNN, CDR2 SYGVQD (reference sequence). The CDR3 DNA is TGCGCCAGCAGTGAGTACCGAAGCGGGAAGGTCGGCAATGAGCAGTTCTTC. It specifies CASSEYRSGKVGNEQFF.

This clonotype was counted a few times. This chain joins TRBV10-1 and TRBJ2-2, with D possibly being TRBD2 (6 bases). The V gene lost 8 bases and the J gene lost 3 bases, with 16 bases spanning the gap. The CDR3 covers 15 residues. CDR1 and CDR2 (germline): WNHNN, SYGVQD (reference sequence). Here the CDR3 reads CASSLAREDTGELFF. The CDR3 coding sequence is TGCGCCAGCTCGTTGGCCAGGGAGGACACCGGGGAGCTGTTTTTT.

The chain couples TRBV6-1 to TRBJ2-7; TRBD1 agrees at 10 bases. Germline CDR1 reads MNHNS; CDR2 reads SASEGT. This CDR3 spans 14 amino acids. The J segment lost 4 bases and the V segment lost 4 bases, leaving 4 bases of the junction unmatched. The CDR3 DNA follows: TGTGCCAGCAGTGTTGGGGACAGGGGATACGAGCAGTACTTC. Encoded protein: CASSVGDRGYEQYF.

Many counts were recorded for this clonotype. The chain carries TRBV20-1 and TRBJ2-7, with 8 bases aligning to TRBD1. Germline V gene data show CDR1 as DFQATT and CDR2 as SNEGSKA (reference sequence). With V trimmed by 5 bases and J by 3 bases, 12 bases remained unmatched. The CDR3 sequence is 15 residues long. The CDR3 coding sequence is TGCAGTGCTTTACCCCGGGACAGGCCTTTCTACGAGCAGTACTTC. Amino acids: CSALPRDRPFYEQYF.

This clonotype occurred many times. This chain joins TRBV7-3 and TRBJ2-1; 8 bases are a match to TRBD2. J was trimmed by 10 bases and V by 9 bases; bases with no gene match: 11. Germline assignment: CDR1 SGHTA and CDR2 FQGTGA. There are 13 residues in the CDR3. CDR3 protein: CARGAGGQEEQFF. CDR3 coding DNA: TGTGCCAGAGGGGCGGGAGGACAAGAGGAGCAGTTCTTC.

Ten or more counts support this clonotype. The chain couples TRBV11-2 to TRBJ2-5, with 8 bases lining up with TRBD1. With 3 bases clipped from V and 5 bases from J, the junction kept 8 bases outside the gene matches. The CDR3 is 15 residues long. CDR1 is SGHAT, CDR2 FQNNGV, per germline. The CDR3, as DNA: TGTGCCAGCAGCTTGGCGGGACAGGCCGTTGAGACCCAGTACTTC. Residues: CASSLAGQAVETQYF.

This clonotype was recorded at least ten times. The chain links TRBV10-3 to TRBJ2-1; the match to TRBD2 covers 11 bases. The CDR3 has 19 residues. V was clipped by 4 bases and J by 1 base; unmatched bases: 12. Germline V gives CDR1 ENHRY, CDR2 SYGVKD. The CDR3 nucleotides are TGTGCCATCAGTGGTTATACTAGCGGGAGAATAAGATCCTACAATGAGCAGTTCTTC. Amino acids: CAISGYTSGRIRSYNEQFF.

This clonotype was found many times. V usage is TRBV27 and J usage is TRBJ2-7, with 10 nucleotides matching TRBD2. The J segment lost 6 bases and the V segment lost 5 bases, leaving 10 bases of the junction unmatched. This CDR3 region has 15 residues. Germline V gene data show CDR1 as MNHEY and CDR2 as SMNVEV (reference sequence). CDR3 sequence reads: CASSGLAGVSGEQYF. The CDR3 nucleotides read TGTGCCAGCAGTGGTCTAGCGGGAGTGTCTGGCGAGCAGTACTTC.

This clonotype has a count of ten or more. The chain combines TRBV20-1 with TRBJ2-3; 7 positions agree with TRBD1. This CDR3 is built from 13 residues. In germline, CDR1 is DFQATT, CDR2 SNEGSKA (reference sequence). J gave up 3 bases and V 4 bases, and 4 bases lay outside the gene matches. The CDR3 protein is CSAIDRETDTQYF. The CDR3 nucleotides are TGCAGTGCTATCGACAGGGAGACAGATACGCAGTATTTT.

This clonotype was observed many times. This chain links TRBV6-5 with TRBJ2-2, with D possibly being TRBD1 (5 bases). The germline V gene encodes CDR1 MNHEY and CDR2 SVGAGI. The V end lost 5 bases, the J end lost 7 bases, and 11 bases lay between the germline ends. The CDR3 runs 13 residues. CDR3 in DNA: TGTGCCAGCAGTACGGACATTAACGGGGAGCTGTTTTTT. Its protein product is CASSTDINGELFF.

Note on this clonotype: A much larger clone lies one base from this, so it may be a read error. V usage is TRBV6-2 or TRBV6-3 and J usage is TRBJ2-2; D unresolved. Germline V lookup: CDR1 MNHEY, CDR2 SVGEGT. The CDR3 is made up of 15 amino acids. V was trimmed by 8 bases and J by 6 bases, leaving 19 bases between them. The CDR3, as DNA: TGTGCCAGCGCGGCCGGACCCACGCCTGCCGGGGAGCTGTTTTTT. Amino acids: CASAAGPTPAGELFF.

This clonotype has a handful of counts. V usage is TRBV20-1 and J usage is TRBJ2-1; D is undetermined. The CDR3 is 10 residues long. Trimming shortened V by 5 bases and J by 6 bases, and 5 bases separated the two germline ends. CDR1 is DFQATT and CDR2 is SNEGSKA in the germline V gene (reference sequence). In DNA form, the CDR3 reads TGCAGTGCTGGCACCAATGAGCAGTTCTTC. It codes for CSAGTNEQFF.

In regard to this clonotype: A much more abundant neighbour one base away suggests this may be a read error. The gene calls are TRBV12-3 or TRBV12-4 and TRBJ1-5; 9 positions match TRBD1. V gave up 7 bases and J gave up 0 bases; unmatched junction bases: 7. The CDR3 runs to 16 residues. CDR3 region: CASNQQGAVSNQPQHF. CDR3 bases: TGTGCCAGCAATCAACAGGGGGCTGTTAGCAATCAGCCCCAGCATTTT.

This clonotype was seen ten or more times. The CDR3 protein is CAISESLAVTYNEQFF. The CDR3 DNA follows: TGTGCCATCAGTGAGTCGTTGGCTGTAACCTACAATGAGCAGTTCTTC. The V and J genes are TRBV10-3 and TRBJ2-1; D is uncertain. Trimming took 0 bases from V and 2 from J, leaving 11 bases between them. The CDR3 runs 16 residues. Germline CDR1 and CDR2: ENHRY and SYGVKD.

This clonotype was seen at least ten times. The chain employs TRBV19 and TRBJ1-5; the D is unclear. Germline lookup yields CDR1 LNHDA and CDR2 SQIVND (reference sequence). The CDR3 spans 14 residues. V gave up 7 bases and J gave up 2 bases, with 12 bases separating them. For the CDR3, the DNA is TGTGCCAGTATGCCATCCTGGGGCAATCAGCCCCAGCATTTT. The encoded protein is CASMPSWGNQPQHF. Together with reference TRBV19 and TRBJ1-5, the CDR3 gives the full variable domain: DGGITQSPKYLFRKEGQNVTLSCEQNLNHDAMYWYRQDPGQGLRLIYYSQIVNDFQKGDIAEGYSVSREKKESFPLTVTSAQKNPTAFYLCASMPSWGNQPQHFGDGTRLSIL.

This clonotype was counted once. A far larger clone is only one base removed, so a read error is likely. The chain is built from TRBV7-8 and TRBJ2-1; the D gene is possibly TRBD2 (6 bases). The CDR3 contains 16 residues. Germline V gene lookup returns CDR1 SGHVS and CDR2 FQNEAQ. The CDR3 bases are TGTGCCGGCAGTAGACCAGCGGGTAGCTCCTACAATGAGCAGTTCTTC. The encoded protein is CAGSRPAGSSYNEQFF.

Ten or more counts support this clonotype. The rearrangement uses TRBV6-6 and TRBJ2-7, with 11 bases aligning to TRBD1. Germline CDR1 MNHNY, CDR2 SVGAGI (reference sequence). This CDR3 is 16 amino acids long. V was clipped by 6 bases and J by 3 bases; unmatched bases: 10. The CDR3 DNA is TGTGCCAGCAGCTACCACCGGACAGGGGGCGACTACGAGCAGTACTTC. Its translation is CASSYHRTGGDYEQYF.

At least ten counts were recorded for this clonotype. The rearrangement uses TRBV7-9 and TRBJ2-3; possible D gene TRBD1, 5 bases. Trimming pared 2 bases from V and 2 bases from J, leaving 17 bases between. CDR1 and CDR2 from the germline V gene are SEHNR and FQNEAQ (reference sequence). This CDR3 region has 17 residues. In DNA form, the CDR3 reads TGTGCCAGCAGCTTAAGACAGCACCCGACTTTCACAGATACGCAGTATTTT. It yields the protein CASSLRQHPTFTDTQYF.

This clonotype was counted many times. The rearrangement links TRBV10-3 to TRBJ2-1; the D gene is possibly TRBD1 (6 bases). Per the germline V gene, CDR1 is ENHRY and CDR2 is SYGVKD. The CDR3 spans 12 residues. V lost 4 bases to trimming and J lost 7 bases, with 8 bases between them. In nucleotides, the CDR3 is TGTGCCATCAGTGTGGACAGTAATGAGCAGTTCTTC. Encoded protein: CAISVDSNEQFF.

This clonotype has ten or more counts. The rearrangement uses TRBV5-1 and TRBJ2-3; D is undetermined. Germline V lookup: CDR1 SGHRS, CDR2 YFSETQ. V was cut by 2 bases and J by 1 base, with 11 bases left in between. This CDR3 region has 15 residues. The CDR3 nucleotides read TGCGCCAGCAGCTTTCCCGGTGTGGGCACAGATACGCAGTATTTT. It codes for CASSFPGVGTDTQYF.